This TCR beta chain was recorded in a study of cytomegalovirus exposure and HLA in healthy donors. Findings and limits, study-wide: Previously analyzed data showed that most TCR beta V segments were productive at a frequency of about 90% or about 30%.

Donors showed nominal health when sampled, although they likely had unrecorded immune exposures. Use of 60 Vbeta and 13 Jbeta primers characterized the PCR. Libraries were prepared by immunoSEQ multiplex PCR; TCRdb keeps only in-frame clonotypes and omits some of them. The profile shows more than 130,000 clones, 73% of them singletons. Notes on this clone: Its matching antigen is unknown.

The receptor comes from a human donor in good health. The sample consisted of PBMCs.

In DNA form, the CDR3 reads TGCGCCAGCAGCTTCGGACAGGGGCTGGGGGAGACCCAGTACTTC. Its protein product is CASSFGQGLGETQYF. The chain joins TRBV5-1 to TRBJ2-5; 9 nucleotides agree with TRBD1. The CDR3 is 15 residues long. Losses at the gene ends were 2 bases for V and 5 bases for J; bases not matched to a gene: 7. CDR1 SGHRS and CDR2 YFSETQ come from the germline V gene.